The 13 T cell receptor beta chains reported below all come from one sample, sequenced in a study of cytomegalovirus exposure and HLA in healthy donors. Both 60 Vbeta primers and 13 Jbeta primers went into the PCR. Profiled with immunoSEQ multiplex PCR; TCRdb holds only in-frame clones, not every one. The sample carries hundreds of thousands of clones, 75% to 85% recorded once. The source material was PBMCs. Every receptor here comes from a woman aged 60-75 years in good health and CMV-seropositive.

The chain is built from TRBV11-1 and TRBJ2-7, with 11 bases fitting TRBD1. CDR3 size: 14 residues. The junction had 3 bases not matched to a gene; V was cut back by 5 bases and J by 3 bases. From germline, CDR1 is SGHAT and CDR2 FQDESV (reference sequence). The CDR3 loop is CASSGGTGGYEQYF. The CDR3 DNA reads TGTGCCAGCAGCGGAGGGACAGGGGGCTACGAGCAGTACTTC.

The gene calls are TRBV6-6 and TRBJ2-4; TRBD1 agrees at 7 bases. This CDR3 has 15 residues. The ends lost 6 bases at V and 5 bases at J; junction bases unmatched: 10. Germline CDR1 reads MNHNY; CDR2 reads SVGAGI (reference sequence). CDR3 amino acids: CASSTQNRGQNIQYF. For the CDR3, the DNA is TGTGCCAGCAGCACTCAAAACAGGGGCCAAAACATTCAGTACTTC.

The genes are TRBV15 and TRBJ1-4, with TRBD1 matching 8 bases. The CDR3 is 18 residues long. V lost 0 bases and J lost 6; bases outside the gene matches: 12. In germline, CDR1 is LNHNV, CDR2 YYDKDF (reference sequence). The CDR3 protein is CATSRDRNTPTGDEKLFF. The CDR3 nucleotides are TGTGCCACCAGCAGAGATCGAAACACACCGACAGGGGATGAAAAACTGTTTTTT. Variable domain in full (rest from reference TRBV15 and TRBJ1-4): DAMVIQNPRYQVTQFGKPVTLSCSQTLNHNVMYWYQQKSSQAPKLLFHYYDKDFNNEADTPDNFQSRRPNTSFCFLDIRSPGLGDTAMYLCATSRDRNTPTGDEKLFFGSGTQLSVL.

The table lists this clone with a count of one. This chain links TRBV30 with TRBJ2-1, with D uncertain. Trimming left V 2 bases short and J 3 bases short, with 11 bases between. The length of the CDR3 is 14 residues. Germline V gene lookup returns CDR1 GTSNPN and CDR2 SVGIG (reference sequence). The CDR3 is CAWSIAGLYNEQFF. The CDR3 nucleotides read TGTGCCTGGAGTATCGCTGGCCTCTACAATGAGCAGTTCTTC.

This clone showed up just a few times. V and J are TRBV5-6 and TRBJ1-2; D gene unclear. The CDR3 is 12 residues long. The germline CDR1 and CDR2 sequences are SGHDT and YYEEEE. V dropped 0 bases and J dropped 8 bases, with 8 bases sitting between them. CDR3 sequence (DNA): TGTGCCAGCAGCTTGGGGGCGGGCGGCTACACCTTC. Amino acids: CASSLGAGGYTF. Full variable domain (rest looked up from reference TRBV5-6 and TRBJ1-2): DAGVTQSPTHLIKTRGQQVTLRCSPKSGHDTVSWYQQALGQGPQFIFQYYEEEERQRGNFPDRFSGHQFPNYSSELNVNALLLGDSALYLCASSLGAGGYTFGSGTRLTVV.

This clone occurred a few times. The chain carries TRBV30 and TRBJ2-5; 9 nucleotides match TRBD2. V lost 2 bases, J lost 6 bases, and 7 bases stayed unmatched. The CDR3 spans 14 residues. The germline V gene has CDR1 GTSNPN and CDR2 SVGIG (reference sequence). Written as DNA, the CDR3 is TGTGCCTGGAGTAGACTAGCGGTCCCTAAGACCCAGTACTTC. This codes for CAWSRLAVPKTQYF. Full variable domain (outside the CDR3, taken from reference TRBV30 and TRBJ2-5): SQTIHQWPATLVQPVGSPLSLECTVEGTSNPNLYWYRQAAGRGLQLLFYSVGIGQISSEVPQNLSASRPQDRQFILSSKKLLLSDSGFYLCAWSRLAVPKTQYFGPGTRLLVL.

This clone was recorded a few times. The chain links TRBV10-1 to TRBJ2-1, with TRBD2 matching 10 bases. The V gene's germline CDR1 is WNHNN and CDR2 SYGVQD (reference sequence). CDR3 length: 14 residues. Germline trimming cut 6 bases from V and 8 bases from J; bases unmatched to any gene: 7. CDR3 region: CASRERGGIDEQFF. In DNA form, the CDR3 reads TGCGCCAGCAGGGAGCGGGGGGGCATCGATGAGCAGTTCTTC.

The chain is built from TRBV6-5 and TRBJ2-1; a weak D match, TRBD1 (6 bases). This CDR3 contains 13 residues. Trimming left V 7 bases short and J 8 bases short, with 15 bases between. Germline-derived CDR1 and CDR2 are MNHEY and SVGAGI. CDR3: CASTSTTGDEQFF. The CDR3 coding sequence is TGTGCCAGCACTAGCACGACAGGCGATGAGCAGTTCTTC.

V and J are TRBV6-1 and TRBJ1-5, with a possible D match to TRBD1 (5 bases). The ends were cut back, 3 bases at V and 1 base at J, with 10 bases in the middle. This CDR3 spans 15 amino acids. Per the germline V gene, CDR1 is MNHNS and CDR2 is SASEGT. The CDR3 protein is CASSDWQGSNQPQHF. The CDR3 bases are TGTGCCAGCAGTGATTGGCAGGGAAGCAATCAGCCCCAGCATTTT.

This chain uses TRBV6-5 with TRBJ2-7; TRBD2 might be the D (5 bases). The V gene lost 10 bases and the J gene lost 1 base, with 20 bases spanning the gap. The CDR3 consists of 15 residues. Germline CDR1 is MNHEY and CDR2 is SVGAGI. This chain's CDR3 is CATSFEGRRSYEQYF. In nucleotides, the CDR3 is TGTGCCACCTCCTTTGAGGGAAGGCGGTCCTACGAGCAGTACTTC.

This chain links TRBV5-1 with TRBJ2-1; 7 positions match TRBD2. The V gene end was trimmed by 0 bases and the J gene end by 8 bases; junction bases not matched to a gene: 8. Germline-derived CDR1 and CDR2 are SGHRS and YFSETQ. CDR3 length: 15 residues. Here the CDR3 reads CASSLALAGRDEQFF. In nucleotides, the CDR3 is TGCGCCAGCAGCTTGGCATTAGCGGGTAGGGATGAGCAGTTCTTC.

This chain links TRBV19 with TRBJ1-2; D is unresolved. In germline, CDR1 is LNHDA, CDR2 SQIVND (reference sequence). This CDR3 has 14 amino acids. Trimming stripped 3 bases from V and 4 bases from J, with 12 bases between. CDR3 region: CASSIGVLGYGYTF. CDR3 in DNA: TGTGCCAGTAGTATCGGGGTGCTTGGCTATGGCTACACCTTC.

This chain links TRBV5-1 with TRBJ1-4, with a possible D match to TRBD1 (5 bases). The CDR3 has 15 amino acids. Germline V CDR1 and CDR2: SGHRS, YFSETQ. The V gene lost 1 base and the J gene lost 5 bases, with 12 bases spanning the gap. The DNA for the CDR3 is TGCGCCAGCAGCTTGTCCGGACACGAGAATGAAAAACTGTTTTTT. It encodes CASSLSGHENEKLFF.